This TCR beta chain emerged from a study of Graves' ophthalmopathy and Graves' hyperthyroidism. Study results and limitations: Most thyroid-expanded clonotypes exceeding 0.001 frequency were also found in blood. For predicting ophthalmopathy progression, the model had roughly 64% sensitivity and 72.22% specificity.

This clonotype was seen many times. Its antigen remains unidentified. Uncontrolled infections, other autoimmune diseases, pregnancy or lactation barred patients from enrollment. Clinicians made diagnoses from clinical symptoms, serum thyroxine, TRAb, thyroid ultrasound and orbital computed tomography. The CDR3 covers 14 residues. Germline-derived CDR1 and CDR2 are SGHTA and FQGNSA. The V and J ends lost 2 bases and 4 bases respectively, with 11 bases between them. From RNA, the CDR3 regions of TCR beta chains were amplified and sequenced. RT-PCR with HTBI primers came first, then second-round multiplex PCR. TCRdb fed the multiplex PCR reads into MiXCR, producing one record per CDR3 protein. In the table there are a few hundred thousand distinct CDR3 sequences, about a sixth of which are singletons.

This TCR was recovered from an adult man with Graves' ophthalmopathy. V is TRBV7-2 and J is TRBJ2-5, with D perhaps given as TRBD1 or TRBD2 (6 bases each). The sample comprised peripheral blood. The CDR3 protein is CASSLFGGRETQYF. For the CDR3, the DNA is TGTGCCAGCAGCTTATTCGGGGGCCGAGAGACCCAGTACTTC.